This T cell receptor beta chain was observed in a study of blood T cell repertoires in COVID-19. Turning to the study itself: T cells, B-cell-depleted T cells, or PBMCs provided the cDNA or gDNA that served as material.

Trimming shortened V by 1 base and J by 6 bases, and 10 bases separated the two germline ends. This CDR3 region has 13 residues. Germline V gene sequence: CDR1 LNHDA, CDR2 SQIVND (reference sequence). Per the original data handling: It was from reference gene primer amplification that nucleated cell counts were estimated. Using immunoSEQ multiplex PCR, the repertoire was profiled, and TCRdb retains in-frame clones only, with some absent. V, J and clone size reflect that table, while D and trimming were determined from the DNA. This table holds about 150,000 clones, roughly 82% found once. Material for sequencing was peripheral blood. The gene calls are TRBV19 and TRBJ2-7; D ambiguous. This sequence originates from a woman in her fifties or sixties with acute or convalescent COVID-19. In DNA, the CDR3 is TGTGCCAGTAGTATAGCCCCAGGTCTCGAGCAGTACTTC. Translation gives CASSIAPGLEQYF. The variable domain in full, completed from reference TRBV19 and TRBJ2-7, reads DGGITQSPKYLFRKEGQNVTLSCEQNLNHDAMYWYRQDPGQGLRLIYYSQIVNDFQKGDIAEGYSVSREKKESFPLTVTSAQKNPTAFYLCASSIAPGLEQYFGPGTRLTVT.